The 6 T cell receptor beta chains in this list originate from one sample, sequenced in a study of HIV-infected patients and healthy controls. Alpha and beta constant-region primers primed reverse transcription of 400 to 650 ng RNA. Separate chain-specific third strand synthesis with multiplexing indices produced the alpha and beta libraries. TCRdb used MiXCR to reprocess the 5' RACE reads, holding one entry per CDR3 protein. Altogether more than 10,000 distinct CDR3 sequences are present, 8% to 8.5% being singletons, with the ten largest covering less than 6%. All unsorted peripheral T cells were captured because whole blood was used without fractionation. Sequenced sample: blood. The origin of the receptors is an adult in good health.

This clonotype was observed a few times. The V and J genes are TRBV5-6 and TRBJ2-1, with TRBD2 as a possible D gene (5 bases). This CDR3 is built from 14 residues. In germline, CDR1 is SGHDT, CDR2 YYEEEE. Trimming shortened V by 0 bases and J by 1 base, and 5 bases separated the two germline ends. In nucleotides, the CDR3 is TGTGCCAGCAGCTTGGAGCGGTCCTACAATGAGCAGTTCTTC. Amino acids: CASSLERSYNEQFF. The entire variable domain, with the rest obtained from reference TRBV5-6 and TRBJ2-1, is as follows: DAGVTQSPTHLIKTRGQQVTLRCSPKSGHDTVSWYQQALGQGPQFIFQYYEEEERQRGNFPDRFSGHQFPNYSSELNVNALLLGDSALYLCASSLERSYNEQFFGPGTRLTVL.

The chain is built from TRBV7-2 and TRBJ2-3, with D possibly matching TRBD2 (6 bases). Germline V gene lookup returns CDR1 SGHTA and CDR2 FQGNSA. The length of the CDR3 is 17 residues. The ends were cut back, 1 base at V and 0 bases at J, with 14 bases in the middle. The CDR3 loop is CASSLDGRPLSTDTQYF. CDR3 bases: TGTGCCAGCAGCTTAGACGGGAGACCCCTTAGCACAGATACGCAGTATTTT.

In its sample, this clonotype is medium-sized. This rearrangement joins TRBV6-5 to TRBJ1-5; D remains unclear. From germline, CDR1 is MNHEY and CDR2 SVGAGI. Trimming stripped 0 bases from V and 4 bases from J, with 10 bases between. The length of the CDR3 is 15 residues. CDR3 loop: CASSYSAGPNQPQHF. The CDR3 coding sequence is TGTGCCAGCAGTTACTCGGCCGGGCCTAATCAGCCCCAGCATTTT.

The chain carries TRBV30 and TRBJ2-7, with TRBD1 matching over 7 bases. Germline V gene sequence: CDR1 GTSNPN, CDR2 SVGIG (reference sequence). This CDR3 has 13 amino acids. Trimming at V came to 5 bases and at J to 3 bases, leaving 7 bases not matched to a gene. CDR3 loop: CAWARDSLYEQYF. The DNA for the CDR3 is TGTGCCTGGGCCCGGGACAGCCTCTACGAGCAGTACTTC.

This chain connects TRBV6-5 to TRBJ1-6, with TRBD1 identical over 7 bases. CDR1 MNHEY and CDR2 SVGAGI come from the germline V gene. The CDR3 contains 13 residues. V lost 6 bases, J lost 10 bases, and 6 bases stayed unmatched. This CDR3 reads CASSSDRTSPLHF. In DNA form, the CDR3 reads TGTGCCAGCAGCTCGGACAGGACGTCACCCCTCCACTTT.

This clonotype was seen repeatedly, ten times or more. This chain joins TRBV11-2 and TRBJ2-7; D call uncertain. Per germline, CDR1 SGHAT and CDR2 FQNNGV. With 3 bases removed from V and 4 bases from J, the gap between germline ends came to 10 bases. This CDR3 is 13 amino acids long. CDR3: CASSFRLPYEQYF. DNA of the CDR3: TGTGCCAGCAGCTTTAGACTGCCTTACGAGCAGTACTTC. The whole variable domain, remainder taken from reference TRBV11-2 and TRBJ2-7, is EAGVAQSPRYKIIEKRQSVAFWCNPISGHATLYWYQQILGQGPKLLIQFQNNGVVDDSQLPKDRFSAERLKGVDSTLKIQPAKLEDSAVYLCASSFRLPYEQYFGPGTRLTVT.